The entry below gives a single T cell receptor (beta chain) sequence along with its context. This entry is derived from a study of blood T cell repertoires in COVID-19. Study context: The United States, Italy and Spain provided the acute and convalescent COVID-19 samples. T cells, B-cell-depleted T cells, or PBMCs supplied cDNA or gDNA.

The V gene's germline CDR1 is LGHNA and CDR2 YSLEER. V was pared by 0 bases and J by 5 bases, with 13 bases between. The CDR3 extends over 15 amino acids. Per the authors' pipeline: Estimated nucleated cell counts came from reference gene primer amplification. Clones were read by immunoSEQ multiplex PCR, and TCRdb kept only the in-frame ones, dropping some. That table supplies the V and J calls and clone size; D and trimming were determined from the DNA. Here the sample spans roughly 300,000 clones, 83% being singletons. Sequenced material: peripheral blood. The chain links TRBV4-3 to TRBJ2-5, with a possible D match to TRBD2 (6 bases). The TCR sequence derives from a woman between 50 and 59 years old who had recovered from COVID-19. This CDR3 is CASSQDRAGRETQYF. In DNA form, the CDR3 reads TGCGCCAGCAGCCAAGATAGGGCGGGAAGGGAGACCCAGTACTTC.